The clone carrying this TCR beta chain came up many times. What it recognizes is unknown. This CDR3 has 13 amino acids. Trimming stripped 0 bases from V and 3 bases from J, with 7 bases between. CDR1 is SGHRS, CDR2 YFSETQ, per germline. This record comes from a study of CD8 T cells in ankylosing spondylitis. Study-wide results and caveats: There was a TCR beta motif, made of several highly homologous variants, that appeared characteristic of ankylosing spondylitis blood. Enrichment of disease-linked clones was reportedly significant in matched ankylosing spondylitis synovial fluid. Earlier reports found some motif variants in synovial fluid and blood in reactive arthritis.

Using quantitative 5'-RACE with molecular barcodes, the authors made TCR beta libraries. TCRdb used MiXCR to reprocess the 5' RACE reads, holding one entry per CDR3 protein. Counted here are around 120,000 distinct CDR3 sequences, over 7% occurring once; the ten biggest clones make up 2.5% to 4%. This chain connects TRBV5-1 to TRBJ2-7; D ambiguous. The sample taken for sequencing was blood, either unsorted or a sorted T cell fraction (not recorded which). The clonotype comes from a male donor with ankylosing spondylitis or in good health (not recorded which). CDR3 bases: TGCGCCAGCAGCTTGGACGGAGACTACGAGCAGTACTTC. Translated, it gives CASSLDGDYEQYF.